This passage covers 3 T cell receptor beta chains from one sample sequenced in a study of regulatory T cells in long-lasting Graves disease. Time point given: newly diagnosed GD, antithyroid drugs for less than 3 months. Isolated PBMC RNA provided the starting material for the TCR library. Library construction for TCR beta used iRepertoire HTBI primers and Arm-PCR of CDR3 regions. TCRdb recomputed calls from the multiplex PCR reads with MiXCR, one row per CDR3 protein. Of 580,000 or so distinct CDR3 sequences listed, about 16% are singletons. The same sample was also used in a study of T cells in Graves' hyperthyroidism and ophthalmopathy.

Sample: peripheral blood mononuclear cells (PBMCs), taken at new diagnosis, from a patient treated with antithyroid drugs. Every receptor here comes from a man between 18 and 35 years old with Graves disease.

This clonotype has just a few counts. The chain links TRBV5-1 to TRBJ2-1, with 7 positions matching TRBD2. This CDR3 contains 15 residues. CDR1 SGHRS and CDR2 YFSETQ come from the germline V gene. The junction had 8 bases not matched to a gene; V was cut back by 3 bases and J by 5 bases. The CDR3 protein is CASSSVGRENNEQFF. For the CDR3, the DNA is TGCGCCAGCAGCTCCGTAGGGCGGGAGAACAATGAGCAGTTCTTC.

The chain joins TRBV11-2 to TRBJ2-7; no clear D. Germline loops: CDR1 SGHAT, CDR2 FQNNGV. This CDR3 is 17 amino acids long. Trimming took off 5 bases at V and 3 bases at J, with 23 bases between the two ends. The CDR3 reads CASSPIRSSSSRYEQYF. The CDR3 region has the DNA TGTGCCAGCAGCCCGATCCGGAGCAGTTCCTCGCGCTACGAGCAGTACTTC.

This clonotype showed up just a few times. This chain uses TRBV3-1 with TRBJ2-7; 8 bases fit TRBD2. The trim removed 0 bases at V and 4 bases at J, leaving 8 bases unmatched. CDR3 length: 16 amino acids. Germline V gene sequence: CDR1 LGHDT, CDR2 YNNKEL (reference sequence). The CDR3 sequence is CASSQESRTSFYEQYF. In DNA form, the CDR3 reads TGTGCCAGCAGCCAAGAGTCAAGGACTAGCTTTTACGAGCAGTACTTC.